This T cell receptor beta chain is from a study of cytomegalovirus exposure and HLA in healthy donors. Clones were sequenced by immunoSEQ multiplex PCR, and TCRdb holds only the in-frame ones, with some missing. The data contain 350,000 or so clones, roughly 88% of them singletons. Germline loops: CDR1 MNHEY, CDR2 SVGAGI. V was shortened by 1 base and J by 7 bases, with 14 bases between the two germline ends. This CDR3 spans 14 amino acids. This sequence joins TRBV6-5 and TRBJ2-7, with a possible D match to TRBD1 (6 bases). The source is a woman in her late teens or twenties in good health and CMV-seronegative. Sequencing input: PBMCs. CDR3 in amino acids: CASSYYHQGQEQYF. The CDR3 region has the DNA TGTGCCAGCAGTTACTACCACCAGGGGCAAGAGCAGTACTTC.